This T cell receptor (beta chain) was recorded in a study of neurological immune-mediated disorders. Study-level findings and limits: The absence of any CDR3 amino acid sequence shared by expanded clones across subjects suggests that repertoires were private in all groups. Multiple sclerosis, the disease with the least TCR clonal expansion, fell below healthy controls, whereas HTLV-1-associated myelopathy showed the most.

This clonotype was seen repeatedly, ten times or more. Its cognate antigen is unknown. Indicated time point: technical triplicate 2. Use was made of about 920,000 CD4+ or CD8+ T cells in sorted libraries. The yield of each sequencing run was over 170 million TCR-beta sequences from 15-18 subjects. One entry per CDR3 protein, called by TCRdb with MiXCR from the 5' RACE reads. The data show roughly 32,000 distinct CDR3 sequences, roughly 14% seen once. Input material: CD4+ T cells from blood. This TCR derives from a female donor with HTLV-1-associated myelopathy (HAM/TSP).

The CDR3 DNA follows: TGCAGTGGGGTCGGTGGCGAGACCCAGTACTTC. It yields the protein CSGVGGETQYF. This chain uses TRBV20-1 with TRBJ2-5; D uncertain. The CDR3 loop spans 11 amino acids. Germline CDR1 is DFQATT and CDR2 is SNEGSKA (reference sequence). V gave up 7 bases and J gave up 5 bases, with 11 bases separating them.